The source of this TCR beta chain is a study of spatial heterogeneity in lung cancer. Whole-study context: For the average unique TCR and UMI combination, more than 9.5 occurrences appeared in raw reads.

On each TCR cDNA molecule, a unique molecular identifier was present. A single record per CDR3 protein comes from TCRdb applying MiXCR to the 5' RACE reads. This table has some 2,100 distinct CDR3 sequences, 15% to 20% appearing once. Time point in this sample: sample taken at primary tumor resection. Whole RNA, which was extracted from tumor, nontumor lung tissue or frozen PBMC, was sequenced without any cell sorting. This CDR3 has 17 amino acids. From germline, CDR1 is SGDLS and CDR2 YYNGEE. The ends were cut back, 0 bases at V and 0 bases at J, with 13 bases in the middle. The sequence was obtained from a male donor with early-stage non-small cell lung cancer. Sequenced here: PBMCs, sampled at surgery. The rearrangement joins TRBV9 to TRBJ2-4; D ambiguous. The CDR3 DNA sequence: TGTGCCAGCAGCGTAGAACGACGGATACTAGCCAAAAACATTCAGTACTTC. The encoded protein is CASSVERRILAKNIQYF.